The 25 T cell receptor beta chains listed next were all sequenced from one sample in a study of regulatory T cells in long-lasting Graves disease. Investigators prepared the TCR beta libraries by applying iRepertoire HTBI primers and Arm-PCR of CDR3 regions. TCRdb re-called the multiplex PCR reads through MiXCR, storing one row per CDR3 protein. The sample carries around 450,000 distinct CDR3 sequences, 20% to 25% recorded once. The time point was: persistent/refractory GD, antithyroid drugs over 5 years with positive TRAb. TCR sequences were obtained from RNA taken from PBMCs. This specimen consisted of peripheral blood mononuclear cells (PBMCs), obtained when the disease was refractory, from a patient treated with antithyroid drugs. Every receptor here comes from a female donor with Graves disease.

The sample holds many counts of this clonotype. This rearrangement joins TRBV10-3 to TRBJ2-7, with 11 bases that match TRBD1. V lost 4 bases to trimming and J lost 0 bases; unmatched junction nucleotides: 2. This CDR3 has 15 amino acids. The germline V gene encodes CDR1 ENHRY and CDR2 SYGVKD. The CDR3 reads CAISGTGGASYEQYF. In DNA form, the CDR3 reads TGTGCCATCAGTGGGACAGGGGGCGCCTCCTACGAGCAGTACTTC.

This clonotype showed up many times. This rearrangement joins TRBV28 to TRBJ2-7; 10 bases are a match to TRBD1. CDR1 MDHEN and CDR2 SYDVKM come from the germline V gene. The trim removed 4 bases at V and 2 bases at J, leaving 17 bases unmatched. This CDR3 has 19 residues. The CDR3 bases are TGTGCCAGCAGTTCTGCCGGGCAGGACAGGGGGGTTGTTACCTACGAGCAGTACTTC. Translating gives CASSSAGQDRGVVTYEQYF.

V gene TRBV7-6 combines with J gene TRBJ2-6, with 11 positions matching TRBD2. The CDR3 extends over 19 amino acids. The ends lost 3 bases at V and 0 bases at J; junction bases unmatched: 7. Germline-derived CDR1 and CDR2 are SGHVS and FNYEAQ. CDR3 residues: CASSFLSGGASSGANVLTF. The CDR3 nucleotides read TGTGCCAGCAGCTTCCTTAGCGGGGGGGCGAGCTCTGGGGCCAACGTCCTGACTTTC.

This clonotype occurred many times. The genes are TRBV28 and TRBJ2-5; perhaps TRBD2 as D (5 bases). V shed 3 bases and J shed 2 bases, with 7 bases lying between them. Looked up from germline, CDR1 is MDHEN and CDR2 is SYDVKM. This CDR3 region has 13 residues. The CDR3 DNA is TGTGCCAGCAGTTTTCTAGCACAAGAGACCCAGTACTTC. It specifies CASSFLAQETQYF.

For this clonotype: Since a much larger clone is just one base distant, this may be a read error. The chain joins TRBV10-3 to TRBJ1-2; the D gene is possibly TRBD1 (5 bases). V lost 4 bases, J lost 4 bases, and 10 bases lay in between. The CDR3 runs 13 residues. From germline, CDR1 is ENHRY and CDR2 SYGVKD. CDR3 bases: TGTGCCATCAGTGGGGGCAGAATCTATGGCTACACCTTC. Translating it yields CAISGGRIYGYTF.

The chain carries TRBV6-5 and TRBJ2-2; 7 nucleotides line up with TRBD1. CDR3 length: 17 amino acids. Germline-derived CDR1 and CDR2 are MNHEY and SVGAGI. Germline trimming cut 1 base from V and 0 bases from J; bases unmatched to any gene: 5. This chain's CDR3 is CASSYWSTGANTGELFF. In nucleotides, the CDR3 is TGTGCCAGCAGTTACTGGTCTACAGGGGCGAACACCGGGGAGCTGTTTTTT.

This clonotype was counted ten times or more. The chain couples TRBV6-5 to TRBJ2-5; D gene unclear. Trimming removed 2 bases from V and 7 bases from J, with 8 bases in between. Germline CDR1 reads MNHEY; CDR2 reads SVGAGI. The CDR3 extends over 12 amino acids. The DNA for the CDR3 is TGTGCCAGCAGTTACACCTTTACGACCCAGTACTTC. This gives the protein CASSYTFTTQYF.

This chain joins TRBV19 and TRBJ1-5, with TRBD1 matching 9 bases. Germline V lookup: CDR1 LNHDA, CDR2 SQIVND (reference sequence). The CDR3 runs to 15 residues. V dropped 7 bases and J dropped 5; count of bases not matched to a gene: 9. The CDR3 loop reads CASTATGGRDQPQHF. The CDR3 DNA sequence: TGTGCCAGTACCGCGACAGGGGGACGCGATCAGCCCCAGCATTTT. Variable domain in full (rest from reference TRBV19 and TRBJ1-5): DGGITQSPKYLFRKEGQNVTLSCEQNLNHDAMYWYRQDPGQGLRLIYYSQIVNDFQKGDIAEGYSVSREKKESFPLTVTSAQKNPTAFYLCASTATGGRDQPQHFGDGTRLSIL.

Details on this clonotype: One end of the junction fails to match germline, which may point to a read error. The rearrangement links TRBV6-1 to TRBJ2-7; D possibly corresponds to TRBD1 (5 bases). The CDR3 consists of 14 residues. Germline V gene data show CDR1 as MNHNS and CDR2 as SASEGT. The CDR3 nucleotides are TGTGCCAGCAGTGAAATGACAGCGTCCTACGAGCAGCACTTC. Translation gives CASSEMTASYEQHF.

The chain uses TRBV30 and TRBJ1-4; TRBD1 aligns across 8 bases. The trim removed 0 bases at V and 3 bases at J, leaving 3 bases unmatched. CDR3 length: 15 residues. The germline V gene encodes CDR1 GTSNPN and CDR2 SVGIG (reference sequence). The CDR3 loop reads CAWSVLGQANEKLFF. As DNA, the CDR3 is TGTGCCTGGAGTGTATTGGGACAGGCTAATGAAAAACTGTTTTTT.

This clonotype was detected ten times or more. V usage is TRBV27 and J usage is TRBJ2-7, with TRBD2 identical over 7 bases. The CDR3 extends over 15 amino acids. Germline trimming cut 6 bases from V and 1 base from J; bases unmatched to any gene: 9. CDR1 is MNHEY, CDR2 SMNVEV, per germline (reference sequence). The CDR3 sequence is CASSHSSGVSYEQYF. The CDR3 DNA is TGTGCCAGCAGCCATTCTAGCGGAGTATCCTACGAGCAGTACTTC.

This clonotype was counted at least ten times. V and J are TRBV12-3 or TRBV12-4 and TRBJ1-1; perhaps TRBD1 as D (6 bases). This CDR3 region has 14 residues. Deletions cut 6 bases from V and 1 base from J, with 12 bases between. The CDR3 loop reads CASSVTGGNTEAFF. The CDR3 coding sequence is TGTGCCAGCAGCGTGACAGGAGGGAACACTGAAGCTTTCTTT.

This clonotype was seen ten or more times. The chain combines TRBV11-2 with TRBJ2-4, with 11 positions matching TRBD2. Unmatched junction bases numbered 9, after V lost 3 bases and J lost 2 bases. The CDR3 runs 18 residues. CDR1 SGHAT and CDR2 FQNNGV come from the germline V gene. CDR3 in amino acids: CASSFSGRAVPSKNIQYF. CDR3 coding DNA: TGTGCCAGCAGCTTTAGCGGGAGGGCCGTTCCTTCCAAAAACATTCAGTACTTC.

This clonotype appeared many times. The chain is built from TRBV7-2 and TRBJ1-5; tentative D call: TRBD1 (5 bases). V was pared by 6 bases and J by 5 bases, with 11 bases between. The CDR3 extends over 13 amino acids. CDR1 and CDR2 (germline): SGHTA, FQGNSA. In DNA, the CDR3 is TGTGCCAGCAGTCGGGGCTTGGATCAGCCCCAGCATTTT. Residues: CASSRGLDQPQHF.

This clonotype has only a few counts. The J gene is TRBJ1-1, the V gene TRBV15, with TRBD1 matching over 7 bases. The CDR3 runs 14 residues. The germline V gene encodes CDR1 LNHNV and CDR2 YYDKDF (reference sequence). With 3 bases clipped from V and 10 bases from J, the junction kept 11 bases outside the gene matches. The CDR3 DNA follows: TGTGCCACCAGCAGCGGAACAGGGGCTGCCGGAGCTTTCTTT. Translation gives CATSSGTGAAGAFF.

This clonotype occurred many times. CDR3 in amino acids: CASSYTGESIHEQYF. CDR3 sequence (DNA): TGTGCCAGCAGTTATACAGGGGAAAGCATCCACGAGCAGTACTTC. The chain recombines TRBV12-3 or TRBV12-4 with TRBJ2-7, with 7 bases that match TRBD1. V shed 4 bases and J 5 bases; nucleotides not matched to a gene: 11. The CDR3 runs 15 residues.

This clonotype has only a few counts. The chain recombines TRBV19 with TRBJ1-3, with 8 bases matching TRBD1. Germline values: CDR1 LNHDA, CDR2 SQIVND (reference sequence). The length of the CDR3 is 16 residues. V trimming: 3 bases; J trimming: 4 bases; junction bases outside the gene matches: 8. CDR3 nucleotides: TGTGCCAGTAGTATGCCCAGGGGGCGAAACGGAAACACCATATATTTT. Translation gives CASSMPRGRNGNTIYF.

The chain recombines TRBV19 with TRBJ1-6; D uncertain. Germline V gives CDR1 LNHDA, CDR2 SQIVND (reference sequence). Trimming removed 6 bases at V and 10 bases at J, with 16 bases between. The CDR3 consists of 14 residues. The CDR3 nucleotides read TGTGCCAGTAGACCACCGACCACTGAGTCACCCCTCCACTTT. Translated, it gives CASRPPTTESPLHF.

This clonotype appeared many times. The chain links TRBV12-3 or TRBV12-4 to TRBJ2-7, with D unresolved. The CDR3 sequence is 14 residues long. With 3 bases removed from V and 0 bases from J, the gap between germline ends came to 9 bases. The CDR3 region has the DNA TGTGCCAGCAGTTTTGAAGGCCGCTCCTACGAGCAGTACTTC. It codes for CASSFEGRSYEQYF.

The rearrangement joins TRBV9 to TRBJ2-1; TRBD2 agrees at 9 bases. The V and J ends lost 0 bases and 10 bases, in that order; junction bases with no gene match: 5. This CDR3 has 14 amino acids. Germline assignment: CDR1 SGDLS and CDR2 YYNGEE. CDR3 in DNA: TGTGCCAGCAGCGTAGTAAATCTAGCGGGGGAGCAGTTCTTC. Translated, it gives CASSVVNLAGEQFF.

This clonotype occurred many times. The rearrangement links TRBV29-1 to TRBJ1-2; weak D call: TRBD1 (5 bases). CDR1 and CDR2 from the germline V gene are SQVTM and ANQGSEA. This CDR3 is built from 14 residues. V was pared by 8 bases and J by 3 bases, with 19 bases between. This CDR3 reads CSSRAGGDDYGYTF. Here the CDR3 DNA reads TGCAGCTCCCGCGCCGGGGGGGACGACTATGGCTACACCTTC.

This clonotype was counted many times. V and J are TRBV11-2 and TRBJ2-7, with 10 bases aligning to TRBD1. The junction had 14 bases not matched to a gene; V was cut back by 8 bases and J by 1 base. The CDR3 consists of 17 residues. Per germline, CDR1 SGHAT and CDR2 FQNNGV. The CDR3 sequence is CASLSLTGTGESYEQYF. CDR3 coding DNA: TGTGCCAGCTTATCTCTTACCGGGACAGGGGAGTCCTACGAGCAGTACTTC.

This sequence joins TRBV29-1 and TRBJ1-1; 7 nucleotides match TRBD1. There are 16 residues in the CDR3. V shed 1 base and J 4 bases; nucleotides not matched to a gene: 12. Germline loops: CDR1 SQVTM, CDR2 ANQGSEA. The CDR3: CSVEGAQGGIRTEAFF. The CDR3 DNA reads TGCAGCGTTGAAGGGGCCCAGGGGGGGATCCGCACTGAAGCTTTCTTT.

This clonotype came up many times. This sequence joins TRBV11-2 and TRBJ2-7, with TRBD1 matching over 9 bases. The CDR3 has 15 amino acids. Germline CDR1 and CDR2: SGHAT and FQNNGV. Unmatched junction bases numbered 6, after V lost 1 base and J lost 5 bases. CDR3 sequence: CASSLAGTGYDEQYF. CDR3 in DNA: TGTGCCAGCAGCTTAGCCGGGACAGGGTACGACGAGCAGTACTTC.

This clonotype was recorded many times. In DNA, the CDR3 is TGTGCCAGCAGCCTTCGGACAGGAAAGGAGACCCAGTACTTC. Protein: CASSLRTGKETQYF. V and J are TRBV7-9 and TRBJ2-5; 7 nucleotides match TRBD1. V lost 5 bases, J lost 5 bases, and 8 bases stayed unmatched. This CDR3 region has 14 residues. Germline loops: CDR1 SEHNR, CDR2 FQNEAQ (reference sequence).